This T cell receptor (beta chain) was observed in a study of Tregs in tolerant kidney transplant recipients (dated by TCRdb to the late 2010s). With regard to the full study: Transplants used related donors with nonmyeloablative bone marrow transplantation; mixed chimerism was transient in the human trials. The study used TCRbeta sequencing to identify donor-specific regulatory T cells before combined kidney and bone marrow transplantation, then tracked those cells after transplant.

CDR1 and CDR2 are drawn from the germline V gene: SGHVS, FNYEAQ. The CDR3 runs 12 residues from the cysteine to the phenylalanine. The read is trimmed to its CDR3 DNA, 36 bases read in frame from base 1. The germline V end is reduced by 8 bases and the J end by 2 bases; junction bases left unmatched: 3. General study outcomes and caveats: Because only a small number of patients were included, the study had limitations, and the results will need to be validated in larger populations as well as under other immunosuppression protocols. Donor-specific Treg expansion exceeded global Treg expansion in tolerant patients, suggesting antigen-driven rather than nonspecific expansion. Expanding Tregs with activated donor B cells appeared to identify the most biologically relevant and donor-specific TCRbeta repertoire. PCR primers changed over time for some patients, so nucleotide-level comparison across those patients' samples was not possible. Biological reproducibility was not examined directly, but technical replication error appeared to be minimal.

For TCRbeta CDR3 sequencing, genomic DNA was extracted from sorted cells using the QIAGEN DNeasy Blood and Tissue Kit. Through immunoSEQ, high-throughput TCRbeta CDR3 sequencing was done commercially, including PCR amplification with internal controls and bias correction. Turning to the authors' computational methods: A unique productive TCRbeta sequence was defined by the CDR3 nucleotide sequence when primers matched, and otherwise by the CDR3 amino acid sequence together with the Vbeta and Jbeta genes. To correct for sorting error, sequences found in more than one sorted population at a frequency ratio of 2:1 or less were discarded, and the remaining shared sequences were assigned to the population with the higher frequency. A sequence was defined as donor-reactive if the sequence was expanded at least 5-fold in CFSE-low cells compared with unstimulated cells and had a frequency of at least 0.01% in CFSE-low cells. Repertoire divergence was quantified by Jensen-Shannon divergence using the top 100 TCRbeta sequences ranked by frequency. For samples with multiple sequencing runs, sorting error was corrected in each run separately before the runs were combined. TCRdb re-hosts the immuneACCESS table, in-frame sequences only. Its copies lack some clones; in the studies checked, an unresolved V gene accounts for under half of them, and the cause for the rest is not known. From that table come the V and J calls and clone size; the DNA was used to work out D and trimming. The sample contains 60,000 or so clones, 70% to 90% of them found a single time. Around 2.3% of the sample goes to the ten largest clones.

In light of the paper, this sample's time point label describes: blood sample drawn before combined kidney and bone marrow transplant. Unstimulated Tregs (CD4+CD25+CD127-), CD4+ non-Tregs (CD4+CD25-), CD4 and CD8 cells were FACS-sorted from thawed PBMCs. Before Treg sorting, thawed PBMCs were rested overnight at 37°C with about 200 IU/ml IL-2. Patients were 4 combined kidney and bone marrow transplant recipients from the ITN036ST trial, and only these trial subjects had samples available. Healthy control blood was processed to PBMCs by Ficoll density gradient and cryopreserved, and patient PBMCs were collected before and after transplant. With respect to this clone: The clone's antigen remains unknown. Per-base qualities were not stored, and no clone one base away is much larger.

The TCR originated in a human donor who received a combined kidney and bone marrow transplant. Recombination connected TRBV7-6 to TRBJ2-7, with 7 bases matching TRBD2. The source was Tregs from blood, collected before the transplant. The nucleotide sequence is given as TGTGCCAGCTCTGCGGGGGCCTACGAGCAGTACTTC. Its protein product is CASSAGAYEQYF. Here the CDR3 is joined to the reference TRBV7-6 and TRBJ2-7 genes, and the full variable domain is: GAGVSQSPRYKVTKRGQDVALRCDPISGHVSLYWYRQALGQGPEFLTYFNYEAQQDKSGLPNDRFSAERPEGSISTLTIQRTEQRDSAMYRCASSAGAYEQYFGPGTRLTVT.